These 3 T cell receptor beta chains share one sample of origin, sequenced in a study of blood T cell repertoires in COVID-19. Sequencing was performed with immunoSEQ multiplex PCR; in TCRdb, only in-frame clones are kept and a portion is missing. This sample has 150,000 to 200,000 clones, with about 91% found just once. Sequencing was performed on peripheral blood. The origin of the receptors is a woman in her fifties or sixties with acute or convalescent COVID-19.

The chain couples TRBV6-1 to TRBJ2-5; no clear D gene. The germline V gene has CDR1 MNHNS and CDR2 SASEGT. The CDR3 consists of 14 residues. Trimming removed 0 bases from V and 7 bases from J, with 12 bases in between. CDR3 sequence reads: CASSEAVFPGTQYF. The CDR3 DNA reads TGTGCCAGCAGTGAAGCAGTCTTCCCGGGGACCCAGTACTTC.

The genes are TRBV3-1 (or the pseudogene TRBV3-2) and TRBJ1-5; 9 bases fit TRBD1. The CDR3 runs 15 residues. The germline CDR1 and CDR2 sequences are LGHDT and YNNKEL (reference sequence). After removal of 0 bases from V and 6 bases from J, the junction contained 3 bases not matched to a gene. The CDR3, as DNA: TGTGCCAGCAGCCAAGATGTGACAGGGGGTCAGCCCCAGCATTTT. Amino acid sequence: CASSQDVTGGQPQHF.

This chain links TRBV19 with TRBJ1-4; TRBD1 matches 7 bases. The V gene end was trimmed by 9 bases and the J gene end by 5 bases; junction bases not matched to a gene: 6. This CDR3 region has 13 residues. CDR1 is LNHDA and CDR2 is SQIVND in the germline V gene (reference sequence). CDR3 bases: TGTGCCAGCGGGGACAGCCAAAATGAAAAACTGTTTTTT. This sequence encodes CASGDSQNEKLFF.